This T cell receptor (beta chain) was found in a study of blood T cell repertoires in COVID-19. The wider study: Sites across the United States, Italy and Spain contributed samples from acute and convalescent COVID-19. T cells, B-cell-depleted T cells, or PBMCs supplied cDNA or gDNA.

Some clones are missing from TCRdb's copy, which holds only in-frame ones; the method was immunoSEQ multiplex PCR. The repertoire holds more than 200,000 clones, with 70% to 90% as singletons. Patients of the Seattle cohort, enrolled during active infection, were followed longitudinally. CDR3 length: 15 residues. Germline V gives CDR1 MNHEY, CDR2 SVGAGI. V was cut by 5 bases and J by 0 bases, with 14 bases left in between. The sequenced sample was peripheral blood. The chain joins TRBV6-5 to TRBJ2-7; tentative D call: TRBD1 (6 bases). The source of this sequence is a man aged 25-40 years with COVID-19, enrolled during active disease. CDR3 in amino acids: CASSRTGLSSYEQYF. DNA for the CDR3: TGTGCCAGCAGTAGAACAGGGCTCAGCTCCTACGAGCAGTACTTC.